What follows are 21 T cell receptor beta chains derived from one specimen sequenced in a study of T cell repertoires in cytomegalovirus infection (dated 2019 in TCRdb). What this sample's treatment or condition label stands for: in vitro stimulation with specific CMV peptide epitopes to enrich CMV-specific T cells. TCRdb shows the sequencer as Illumina HiSeq 1500. TCRdb trimmed public reads at Q25 via fastp, called clones via MiXCR and kept in-frame beta chains. All rows with the same CDR3 protein become a single entry with the most common DNA and genes. This sample holds approximately 910,000 distinct CDR3 sequences; less than 35% were observed only once. The biggest ten clones account for roughly 13% of the sample. Their specific antigens are unknown. Sequences were derived from cultured CD8+ T cells from PBMCs, sampled from culture after CMV antigen stimulation. These receptors all come from a human donor in good health (CMV status not recorded). Some clones in this sample may be carry-over from other donors' samples.

This clonotype was detected many times. The genes are TRBV7-2 and TRBJ1-5; D is undetermined. Trimming pared 0 bases from V and 5 bases from J, leaving 5 bases between. This CDR3 contains 13 residues. The germline CDR1 and CDR2 sequences are SGHTA and FQGNSA. The CDR3 sequence: CASSLAEHQPQHF. For the CDR3, the DNA is TGTGCCAGCAGCTTAGCGGAACATCAGCCCCAGCATTTT.

The sample holds a few counts of this clonotype. The chain uses TRBV27 and TRBJ2-1, with TRBD2 matching over 13 bases. The germline CDR1 and CDR2 sequences are MNHEY and SMNVEV (reference sequence). With 5 bases clipped from V and 0 bases from J, the junction kept 7 bases outside the gene matches. The CDR3 contains 18 residues. The CDR3 here is CASSPGLAGMDSYNEQFF. The DNA for the CDR3 is TGTGCCAGCAGTCCGGGACTAGCGGGGATGGACTCCTACAATGAGCAGTTCTTC.

This rearrangement joins TRBV7-9 to TRBJ1-4, with 8 bases that match TRBD1. The CDR3 length is 14 residues. J gave up 6 bases and V 2 bases, and 2 bases lay outside the gene matches. Germline CDR1 and CDR2: SEHNR and FQNEAQ (reference sequence). CDR3 DNA sequence: TGTGCCAGCAGCTTATCGACAGGGGATGAAAAACTGTTTTTT. Protein product: CASSLSTGDEKLFF.

CDR3 in DNA: TGTGCCAGCAGTTTGGTCTTCGGAATCGAGCAGTACTTC. Translation gives CASSLVFGIEQYF. This chain connects TRBV12-3 or TRBV12-4 to TRBJ2-7; D uncertain. The germline V and J ends were trimmed by 3 bases and 6 bases, with 12 bases remaining between them. The CDR3 length is 13 residues.

V gene TRBV7-1 combines with J gene TRBJ2-7; perhaps TRBD1 as D (6 bases). TRBV7-1 is flagged as an ORF with uncertain function. The length of the CDR3 is 14 residues. The V and J ends lost 5 bases and 2 bases respectively, with 13 bases between them. The CDR3 DNA sequence: TGTGCCAGCAGCCCCTTGGGGACACCCTACGAGCAGTACTTC. Translated: CASSPLGTPYEQYF.

This clonotype was observed a few times. This chain connects TRBV18 to TRBJ2-1; either TRBD1 or TRBD2 may fit D (6 bases each). CDR1 is KGHSH, CDR2 LQKENI, per germline. CDR3 length: 14 residues. The V and J ends lost 5 bases and 2 bases respectively, with 10 bases between them. CDR3 bases: TGTGCCAGCTCATCGGGGGCAGCCTACAATGAGCAGTTCTTC. Encoded protein: CASSSGAAYNEQFF.

Of note for this clonotype: Given a much more abundant clone one base away, this may be a read error. V is TRBV12-3 or TRBV12-4 and J is TRBJ2-5; D possibly corresponds to TRBD2 (6 bases). The CDR3 extends over 16 amino acids. CDR3 coding DNA: TGTGCCAGCAGCTTTCCCCGGGGTGGGGGAGGCGAGATCCAGTACTTC. Translating gives CASSFPRGGGGEIQYF.

With respect to this clonotype: The CDR3 carries no conserved terminal phenylalanine or tryptophan, so it likely arises from a read error. The chain recombines TRBV10-3 with TRBJ2-3; 11 bases align to TRBD2. This CDR3 contains 16 residues. CDR1 and CDR2 from the germline V gene are ENHRY and SYGVKD. The CDR3 protein is CVISGSSGGPGDTQYY. Written as DNA, the CDR3 is TGTGTCATCAGTGGTTCTAGCGGGGGGCCCGGGGATACGCAGTATTAT.

This clonotype was observed a handful of times. This chain uses TRBV5-6 with TRBJ2-2; D call uncertain. Germline V gene data show CDR1 as SGHDT and CDR2 as YYEEEE. This CDR3 comprises 15 residues. Trimming left V 4 bases short and J 2 bases short, with 12 bases between. For the CDR3, the DNA is TGTGCCAGCAGCCCAAACCTATACAACACCGGGGAGCTGTTTTTT. Translated, it gives CASSPNLYNTGELFF. Using reference TRBV5-6 and TRBJ2-2 for the parts outside the CDR3, the full variable domain is DAGVTQSPTHLIKTRGQQVTLRCSPKSGHDTVSWYQQALGQGPQFIFQYYEEEERQRGNFPDRFSGHQFPNYSSELNVNALLLGDSALYLCASSPNLYNTGELFFGEGSRLTVL.

V usage is TRBV7-9 and J usage is TRBJ2-1, with D unclear. Trimming stripped 11 bases from V and 0 bases from J, with 11 bases between. This CDR3 has 13 amino acids. CDR1 is SEHNR, CDR2 FQNEAQ, per germline (reference sequence). This CDR3 is CALYGSSYNEQFF. CDR3 in DNA: TGTGCCCTTTATGGAAGCTCCTACAATGAGCAGTTCTTC.

The J gene is TRBJ2-3, the V gene TRBV6-6; D may correspond to TRBD1 or TRBD2 (6 bases each). Germline V gives CDR1 MNHNY, CDR2 SVGAGI (reference sequence). There are 17 residues in the CDR3. V was trimmed by 5 bases and J by 2 bases, leaving 20 bases between them. The CDR3 coding sequence is TGTGCCAGCAGTCCGGTCCGGCCGGGGGCGTTCACAGATACGCAGTATTTT. Its protein product is CASSPVRPGAFTDTQYF.

This chain links TRBV10-3 with TRBJ1-6, with 10 bases lining up with TRBD1. Germline CDR1 is ENHRY and CDR2 is SYGVKD. The junction had 3 bases not matched to a gene; V was cut back by 0 bases and J by 10 bases. The CDR3 has 15 residues. CDR3 coding DNA: TGTGCCATCAGTGAGTCGGGACAGGGGAACTCACCCCTCCACTTT. Residues: CAISESGQGNSPLHF.

This chain uses TRBV7-8 with TRBJ2-7; D unclear. The CDR3 has 14 residues. V shed 4 bases and J shed 0 bases, with 10 bases lying between them. The germline gives CDR1 SGHVS, CDR2 FQNEAQ. CDR3 nucleotide sequence: TGTGCCAGCAGCTCCACCTCCAGCTCCTACGAGCAGTACTTC. Its protein is CASSSTSSSYEQYF. The whole variable domain, filled in from reference TRBV7-8 and TRBJ2-7, reads GAGVSQSPRYKVAKRGQDVALRCDPISGHVSLFWYQQALGQGPEFLTYFQNEAQLDKSGLPSDRFFAERPEGSVSTLKIQRTQQEDSAVYLCASSSTSSSYEQYFGPGTRLTVT.

This rearrangement joins TRBV27 to TRBJ1-6; 7 bases match TRBD1. CDR3 length equals 16 residues. Germline V gene sequence: CDR1 MNHEY, CDR2 SMNVEV (reference sequence). Trimming took 1 base from V and 10 from J; bases not matched to a gene: 10. The CDR3 sequence: CASSLWLGGGGSPLHF. CDR3 coding DNA: TGTGCCAGCAGTTTATGGTTAGGGGGCGGAGGATCACCCCTCCACTTT.

The chain uses TRBV6-2 or TRBV6-3 and TRBJ1-5, with D possibly being TRBD1 (5 bases). This CDR3 has 21 residues. Germline CDR1 MNHEY, CDR2 SVGEGT. Trimming cost V 4 bases and J 0 bases, with 28 bases left between them. CDR3 loop: CASSSTPDRDYRGYSNQPQHF. The CDR3 coding sequence is TGTGCCAGCAGTTCTACGCCAGACAGAGACTATAGAGGATATAGCAATCAGCCCCAGCATTTT.

This clonotype has ten or more counts. CDR3 in amino acids: CASSSRTDHFGDTQYF. The CDR3 coding sequence is TGTGCCAGCAGCTCCCGGACGGACCATTTTGGAGATACGCAGTATTTT. The chain uses TRBV7-9 and TRBJ2-3, with D uncertain. Germline CDR1 reads SEHNR; CDR2 reads FQNEAQ (reference sequence). V was cut by 4 bases and J by 5 bases, with 19 bases left in between. This CDR3 region has 16 residues.

The CDR3 sequence: CATSRERGAPYNEQFF. DNA for the CDR3: TGTGCCACCAGCAGAGAAAGGGGGGCGCCCTACAATGAGCAGTTCTTC. The chain joins TRBV15 to TRBJ2-1; D is perhaps TRBD1 or TRBD2 (6 bases each). Trimming stripped 0 bases from V and 2 bases from J, with 11 bases between. Germline CDR1 is LNHNV and CDR2 is YYDKDF (reference sequence). The CDR3 is 16 amino acids.

A few counts support this clonotype. The chain is built from TRBV5-1 and TRBJ2-7; TRBD2 might be the D (6 bases). V was shortened by 2 bases and J by 2 bases, with 11 bases between the two germline ends. This CDR3 spans 14 amino acids. Germline lookup yields CDR1 SGHRS and CDR2 YFSETQ. Here the CDR3 reads CASSLGTQAYEQYF. CDR3 nucleotide sequence: TGCGCCAGCAGCTTAGGGACTCAGGCCTACGAGCAGTACTTC.

This CDR3 is CATSRGFGYEQYV. The DNA of the CDR3 is TGTGCCACCAGCAGAGGTTTTGGGTACGAGCAGTACGTC. The rearrangement uses TRBV15 and TRBJ2-7; the D is unclear. The CDR3 contains 13 residues. Trimming took off 1 base at V and 4 bases at J, with 8 bases between the two ends. Germline assignment: CDR1 LNHNV and CDR2 YYDKDF (reference sequence).

This rearrangement joins TRBV11-1 to TRBJ1-1; possibly TRBD1 for D (5 bases). Trimming left V 0 bases short and J 0 bases short, with 8 bases between. The germline CDR1 and CDR2 sequences are SGHAT and FQDESV (reference sequence). The CDR3 runs 15 residues. This chain's CDR3 is CASSLAGAMNTEAFF. The DNA of the CDR3 is TGTGCCAGCAGCTTAGCCGGGGCCATGAACACTGAAGCTTTCTTT.

The V call is TRBV25-1, the J call TRBJ2-3, with a possible D match to TRBD2 (5 bases). This CDR3 is 17 amino acids long. V lost 3 bases, J lost 3 bases, and 19 bases lay in between. Germline lookup yields CDR1 MGHDK and CDR2 SYGVNS. The CDR3 nucleotides are TGTGCCAGCAGTGATACTCTCGGACTCGGCCAGACAGATACGCAGTATTTT. Translation gives CASSDTLGLGQTDTQYF.